A single T cell receptor beta chain is shown here with its context. Antigen specificity is unknown. This sample stems from a study of T-cell memory formation after mild COVID-19. Findings and caveats of the study: Mostly located in CM and EM were contracting CD4+ clones, with contracting CD8+ clones located in EMRA.

TCRdb independently ran MiXCR on the 5' RACE reads; one entry per CDR3 protein. The sample yields about 400,000 distinct CDR3 sequences, around a quarter seen once. V gave up 2 bases and J gave up 0 bases, with 5 bases separating them. The CDR3 runs 13 residues. Germline V gene lookup returns CDR1 SGHRS and CDR2 YFSETQ. The receptor's source is an adult woman who had mild COVID-19 (a few samples of this study predate the infection). Cell type and time point are not known. Input material: PBMCs or a T cell subset sorted from them (not recorded which). The rearrangement uses TRBV5-1 and TRBJ1-2; possibly TRBD1 for D (5 bases). CDR3 coding DNA: TGCGCCAGCAGCTTACAGGCTAACTATGGCTACACCTTC. Protein: CASSLQANYGYTF.